This T cell receptor beta chain was sequenced for a study of OX40 agonist ivuxolimab in advanced cancers. Study context: Ivuxolimab was administered intravenously to patients at 0.01 to 10 mg/kg every 2 weeks. The study reported partial responses in three patients: one hepatocellular carcinoma, two cutaneous melanoma.

Profiled with immunoSEQ multiplex PCR; TCRdb holds only in-frame clones, not every one. Among approximately 70,000 clones listed, about 90% were seen once. The clonotype comes from an adult with an advanced solid tumor such as melanoma, head and neck, liver or kidney cancer. The sequencing used CD4+ or CD8+ T cells sorted from blood, collected in a trial of the OX40 agonist ivuxolimab.

The CDR3 coding sequence is TGTGCCAGCAGTAAACAGGGACGGGAGACCCAGTACTTC. Translating it yields CASSKQGRETQYF. The chain joins TRBV28 to TRBJ2-5; possibly TRBD1 for D (6 bases). Trimming took off 5 bases at V and 5 bases at J, with 12 bases between the two ends. This CDR3 contains 13 residues. Germline CDR1 is MDHEN and CDR2 is SYDVKM.